This T cell receptor (beta chain) is from a study of tumor-infiltrating lymphocytes in primary liver carcinoma. In the study overall: Patients of both sexes were 30 to 69 years old. Findings of the study overall: Overlap in tumor-adjacent and tumor-blood pairs fell below that of tumor region pairs. Bulk unsorted samples prevented comparison of CD4+ and CD8+ repertoires.

They got blood RNA out of unsorted whole blood and also pulled out germline DNA. The table lists this clonotype with a few counts. Its cognate antigen is unknown. Using a constant-region primer together with ProtoScript II reverse transcriptase, TCR beta cDNA was made from roughly 540 ng of total RNA. Libraries for TCR beta were built through three nested multiplex PCR rounds, which together made up a slightly modified ARM-PCR procedure. MiXCR, run by TCRdb on the multiplex PCR reads, gives a single entry per CDR3 protein. The sample records 310,000 or so distinct CDR3 sequences, about 50% being singletons. The sequencing sample was made of peripheral blood. The sequence was obtained from a woman in her twenties or thirties with primary liver carcinoma and hepatitis B virus infection.

The CDR3 DNA sequence: TGTGCCAGCACCAAAAGGGCGGGAGACAGGAATTCACCCCTCCACTTT. Protein sequence: CASTKRAGDRNSPLHF. This chain uses TRBV6-6 with TRBJ1-6; D perhaps matches TRBD1 (6 bases). The germline CDR1 and CDR2 sequences are MNHNY and SVGAGI (reference sequence). The ends were cut back, 7 bases at V and 7 bases at J, with 20 bases in the middle. This CDR3 comprises 16 residues.